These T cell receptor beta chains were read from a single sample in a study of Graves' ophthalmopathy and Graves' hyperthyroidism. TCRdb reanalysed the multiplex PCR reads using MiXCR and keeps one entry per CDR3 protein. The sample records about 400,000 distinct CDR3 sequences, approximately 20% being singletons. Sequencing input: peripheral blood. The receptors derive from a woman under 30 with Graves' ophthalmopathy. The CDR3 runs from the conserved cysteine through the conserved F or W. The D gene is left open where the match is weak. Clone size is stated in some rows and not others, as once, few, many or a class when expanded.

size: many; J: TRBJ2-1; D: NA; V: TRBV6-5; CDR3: CASSYSPPWLNEQFF; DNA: TGTGCCAGCAGTTACAGTCCCCCATGGCTCAATGAGCAGTTCTTC
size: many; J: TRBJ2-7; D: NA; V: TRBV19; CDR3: CATKSSSYEQYF; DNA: TGTGCAACCAAGAGTAGTTCCTACGAGCAGTACTTC
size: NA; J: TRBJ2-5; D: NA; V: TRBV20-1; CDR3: CSARDLFGGAYQETQYF; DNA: TGCAGTGCTAGAGATTTGTTTGGCGGGGCTTACCAAGAGACCCAGTACTTC
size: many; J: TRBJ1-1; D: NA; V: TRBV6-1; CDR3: CASSGSRFGAFF; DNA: TGTGCCAGCAGTGGAAGCAGGTTCGGTGCTTTCTTC
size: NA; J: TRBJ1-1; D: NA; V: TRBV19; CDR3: CASSILDRNTEAFF; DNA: TGTGCCAGTAGTATCCTCGACAGGAACACTGAAGCTTTCTTT
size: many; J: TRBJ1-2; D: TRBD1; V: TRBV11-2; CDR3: CASSLSLDRGLLGGYTF; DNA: TGTGCCAGCAGCTTATCCTTGGACAGGGGGCTCCTGGGGGGCTACACCTTC
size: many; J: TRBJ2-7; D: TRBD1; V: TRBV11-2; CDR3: CASSLEGTDYYEQYF; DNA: TGTGCCAGCAGCTTAGAAGGGACAGACTACTACGAGCAGTACTTC
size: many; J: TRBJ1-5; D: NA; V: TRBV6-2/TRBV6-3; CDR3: CASSNGGFYQPQHF; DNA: TGTGCCAGCAGCAACGGGGGGTTCTATCAGCCCCAGCATTTT
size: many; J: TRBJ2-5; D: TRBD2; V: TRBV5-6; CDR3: CASSLESLAGGKQETQYF; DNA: TGTGCCAGCAGCTTGGAATCTCTAGCGGGGGGAAAGCAAGAGACCCAGTACTTC
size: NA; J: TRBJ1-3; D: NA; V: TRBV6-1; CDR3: CASSKLDTSGNTIYF; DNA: TGTGCCAGCAGTAAATTGGACACCTCTGGAAACACCATATATTTT
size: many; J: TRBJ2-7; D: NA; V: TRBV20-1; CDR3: CSARGGDRPLVEQYF; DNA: TGCAGTGCTAGAGGGGGGGACAGACCACTGGTCGAGCAGTACTTC
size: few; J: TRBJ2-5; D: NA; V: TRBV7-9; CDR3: CASRQGSREETQYF; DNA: TGTGCCAGCAGACAAGGTAGCCGGGAAGAGACCCAGTACTTC
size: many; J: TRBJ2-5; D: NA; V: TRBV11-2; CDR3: CASSLDGRGHQETQYF; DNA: TGTGCCAGCAGCTTAGATGGGCGGGGTCACCAAGAGACCCAGTACTTC
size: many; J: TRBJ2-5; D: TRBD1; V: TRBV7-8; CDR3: CASSFGTDQETQYF; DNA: TGTGCCAGCAGTTTTGGGACAGACCAAGAGACCCAGTACTTC
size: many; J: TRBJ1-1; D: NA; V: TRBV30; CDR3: CAWSASQMNTEAFF; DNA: TGTGCCTGGAGTGCAAGCCAGATGAACACTGAAGCTTTCTTT
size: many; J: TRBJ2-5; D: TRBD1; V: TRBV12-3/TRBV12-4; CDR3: CASSGTENQETQYF; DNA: TGTGCCAGCAGTGGGACAGAGAACCAAGAGACCCAGTACTTC
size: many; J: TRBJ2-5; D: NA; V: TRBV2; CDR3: CASLEWGVTQYF; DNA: TGTGCCAGCCTGGAATGGGGTGTGACCCAGTACTTC
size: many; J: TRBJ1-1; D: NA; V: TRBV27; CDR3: CASSLERSLNTEAFF; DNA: TGTGCCAGCAGTTTAGAGCGTAGCCTGAACACTGAAGCTTTCTTT
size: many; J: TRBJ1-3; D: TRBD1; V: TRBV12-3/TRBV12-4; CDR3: CASRKGQGGNTIYF; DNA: TGTGCCAGCAGAAAAGGACAGGGTGGAAACACCATATATTTT
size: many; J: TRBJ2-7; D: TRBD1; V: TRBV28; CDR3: CASSLDRGAEQYF; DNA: TGTGCCAGCAGTCTCGACAGGGGGGCCGAGCAGTACTTC
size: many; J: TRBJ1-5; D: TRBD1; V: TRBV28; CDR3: CASSPGQGKSQPQHF; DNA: TGTGCCAGCAGTCCCGGACAGGGAAAAAGTCAGCCCCAGCATTTT
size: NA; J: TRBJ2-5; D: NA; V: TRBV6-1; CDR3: CASRALGEETQYF; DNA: TGTGCCAGCAGGGCCCTAGGGGAGGAGACCCAGTACTTC
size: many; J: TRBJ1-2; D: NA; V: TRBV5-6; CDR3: CASSLSGTYSYGYTF; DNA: TGTGCCAGCAGCTTGTCAGGGACTTATTCCTATGGCTACACCTTC
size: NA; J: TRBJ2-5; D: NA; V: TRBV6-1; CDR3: CASSEGGQETQYF; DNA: TGTGCCAGCAGTGAAGGGGGCCAAGAGACCCAGTACTTC
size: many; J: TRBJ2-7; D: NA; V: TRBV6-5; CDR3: CASSQDMVGQYF; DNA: TGTGCCAGCAGCCAGGACATGGTGGGGCAGTACTTC
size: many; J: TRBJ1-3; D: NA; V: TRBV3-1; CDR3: CASSQGVLSGNTIYF; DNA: TGTGCCAGCAGCCAAGGCGTGCTCTCTGGAAACACCATATATTTT
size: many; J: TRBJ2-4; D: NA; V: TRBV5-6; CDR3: CASSPAALAKNIQYF; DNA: TGTGCCAGCAGCCCGGCCGCCTTAGCCAAAAACATTCAGTACTTC
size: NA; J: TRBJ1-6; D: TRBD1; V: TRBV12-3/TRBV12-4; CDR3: CASSLSRDRNSPLHF; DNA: TGTGCCAGCAGCCTGTCCCGGGACAGAAATTCACCCCTCCACTTT
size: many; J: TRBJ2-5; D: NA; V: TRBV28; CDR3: CASSKPQGRETQYF; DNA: TGTGCCAGCAGTAAACCTCAGGGGCGGGAGACCCAGTACTTC
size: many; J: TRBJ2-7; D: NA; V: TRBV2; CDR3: CASREGPTGLRTYEQYF; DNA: TGTGCCAGCAGGGAAGGACCAACGGGACTCCGGACCTACGAGCAGTACTTC
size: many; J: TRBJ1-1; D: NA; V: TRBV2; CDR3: CASSEGRGGLVTEAFF; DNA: TGTGCCAGCAGTGAGGGCAGGGGAGGCTTGGTCACTGAAGCTTTCTTT
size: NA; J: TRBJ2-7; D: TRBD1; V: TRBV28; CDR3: CASSTQTGSYEQYF; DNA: TGTGCCAGCAGTACGCAGACAGGGTCCTACGAGCAGTACTTC
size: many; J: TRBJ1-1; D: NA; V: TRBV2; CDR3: CASMRAGPTEAFF; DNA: TGTGCCAGCATGCGGGCGGGCCCCACTGAAGCTTTCTTT
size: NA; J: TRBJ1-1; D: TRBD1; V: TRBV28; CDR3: CASSPWTGANTEAFF; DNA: TGTGCCAGCAGTCCCTGGACAGGGGCTAACACTGAAGCTTTCTTT
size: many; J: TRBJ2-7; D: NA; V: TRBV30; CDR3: CAWRTGALSYGQYF; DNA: TGTGCCTGGAGAACGGGGGCACTCTCCTACGGGCAGTACTTC
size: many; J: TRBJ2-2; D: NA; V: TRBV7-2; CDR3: CASILTGISGELFF; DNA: TGTGCCAGCATCCTTACGGGGATCTCCGGGGAGCTGTTTTTT
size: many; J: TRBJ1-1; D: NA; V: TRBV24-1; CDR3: CATSDLIEKTEAFF; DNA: TGTGCCACCAGTGATTTGATAGAGAAGACTGAAGCTTTCTTT
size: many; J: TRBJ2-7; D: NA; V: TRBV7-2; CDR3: CASSQENRYEQYF; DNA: TGTGCCAGCAGCCAAGAAAATAGGTACGAGCAGTACTTC
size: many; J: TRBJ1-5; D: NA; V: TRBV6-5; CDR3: CASSSGAAGDQPQHF; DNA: TGTGCCAGCAGTTCCGGGGCAGCGGGAGATCAGCCCCAGCATTTT
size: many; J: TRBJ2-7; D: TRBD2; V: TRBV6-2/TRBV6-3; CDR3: CASRLLAGGSYEQYF; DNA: TGTGCCAGCAGGCTACTAGCGGGAGGATCCTACGAGCAGTACTTC
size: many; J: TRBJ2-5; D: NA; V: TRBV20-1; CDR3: CSARDLGGVHETQYF; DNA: TGCAGTGCTAGAGATCTTGGCGGCGTTCACGAGACCCAGTACTTC
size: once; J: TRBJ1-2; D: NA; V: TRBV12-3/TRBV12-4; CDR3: CASAGSNYGYTF; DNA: TGTGCCAGCGCCGGGTCTAACTATGGCTACACCTTC
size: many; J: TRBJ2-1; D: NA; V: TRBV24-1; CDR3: CATSDPPMTGDSYNEQFF; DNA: TGTGCCACCAGTGATCCCCCTATGACAGGCGACTCCTACAATGAGCAGTTCTTC
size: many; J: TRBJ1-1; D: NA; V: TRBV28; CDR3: CASSFGLRNENTEAFF; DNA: TGTGCCAGCAGTTTCGGACTCCGAAACGAGAACACTGAAGCTTTCTTT
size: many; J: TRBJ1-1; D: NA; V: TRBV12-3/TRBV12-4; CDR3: CASSSGSARRAFF; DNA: TGTGCCAGCAGCTCCGGCTCAGCCCGCAGAGCTTTCTTT
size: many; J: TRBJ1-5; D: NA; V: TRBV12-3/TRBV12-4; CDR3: CASSLPHGGGAQPQHF; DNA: TGTGCCAGCAGTTTACCCCACGGAGGGGGAGCTCAGCCCCAGCATTTT
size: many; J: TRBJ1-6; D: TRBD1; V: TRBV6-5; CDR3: CASSYSAGGVVNSPLHF; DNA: TGTGCCAGCAGTTACTCGGCAGGGGGGGTAGTTAATTCACCCCTCCACTTT
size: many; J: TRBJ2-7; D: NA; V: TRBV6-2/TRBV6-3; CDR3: CASSYDVKSYEQYF; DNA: TGTGCCAGCAGTTACGACGTCAAGAGCTACGAGCAGTACTTC
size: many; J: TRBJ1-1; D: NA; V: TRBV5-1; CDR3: CASMRGSEAFF; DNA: TGCGCCAGCATGCGGGGGAGTGAAGCTTTCTTT
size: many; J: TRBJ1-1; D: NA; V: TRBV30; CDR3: CAWAEVSEAFF; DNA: TGTGCCTGGGCGGAAGTTAGTGAAGCTTTCTTT
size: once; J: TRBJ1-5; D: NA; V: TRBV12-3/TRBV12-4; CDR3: CASTWGVGQPHHF; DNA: TGTGCCAGCACCTGGGGGGTAGGTCAGCCCCATCATTTT
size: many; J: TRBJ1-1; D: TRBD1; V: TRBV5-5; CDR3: CASSPRQGVNTEAFF; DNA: TGTGCCAGCAGCCCGCGACAGGGTGTGAACACTGAAGCTTTCTTT
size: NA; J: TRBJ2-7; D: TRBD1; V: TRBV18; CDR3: CASSPGTVSFEQYF; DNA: TGTGCCAGCTCACCCGGGACAGTTTCGTTCGAGCAGTACTTC
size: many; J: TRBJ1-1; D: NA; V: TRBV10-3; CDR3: CAISTPLGRRTEAFF; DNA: TGTGCCATCAGTACCCCCTTGGGGCGGCGCACTGAAGCTTTCTTT
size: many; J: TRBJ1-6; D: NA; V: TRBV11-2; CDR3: CASSLRRSQNSPLHF; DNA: TGTGCCAGCAGCTTACGACGGTCTCAAAATTCACCCCTCCACTTT
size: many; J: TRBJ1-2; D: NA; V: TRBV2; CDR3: CASSEGGRRSGGYTF; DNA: TGTGCCAGCAGTGAGGGGGGGCGCAGGTCTGGGGGCTACACCTTC
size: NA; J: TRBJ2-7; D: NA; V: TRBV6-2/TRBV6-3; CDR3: CASTQATSDEQYF; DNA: TGTGCCAGCACCCAAGCTACTTCGGACGAGCAGTACTTC